This T cell receptor (beta chain) was sequenced during a study of T cells in Graves' hyperthyroidism and ophthalmopathy. The table lists this clonotype with a few counts. The germline V gene has CDR1 SGHAT and CDR2 FQNNGV. There are 11 residues in the CDR3. Trimming stripped 6 bases from V and 14 bases from J, with 15 bases between. Researchers amplified the TCR beta CDR3 regions from RNA transcripts. First-round RT-PCR with HTBI primers amplified the TCR CDR3 region. TCRdb independently ran MiXCR on the multiplex PCR reads; one entry per CDR3 protein. The sample lists about 640,000 distinct CDR3 sequences; around 21% were seen once.

Sequencing used blood. This chain uses TRBV11-2 with TRBJ2-3; possibly TRBD2 for D (5 bases). This TCR derives from a man aged 30 to 39 with Graves' ophthalmopathy. CDR3 coding DNA: TGTGCCAGCAGTAGAGCGCGGGTTCGGTATTTT. Translating it yields CASSRARVRYF. Filled out from reference TRBV11-2 and TRBJ2-3, the complete variable domain reads EAGVAQSPRYKIIEKRQSVAFWCNPISGHATLYWYQQILGQGPKLLIQFQNNGVVDDSQLPKDRFSAERLKGVDSTLKIQPAKLEDSAVYLCASSRARVRYFGPGTRLTVL.